Below, 14 T cell receptor beta chains from the same sample are listed, as sequenced in a study of cytomegalovirus exposure and HLA in healthy donors. The PCR contained 60 Vbeta and 13 Jbeta primers. This table comes from immunoSEQ multiplex PCR, and its TCRdb copy is limited to in-frame clones, with some not included. The table has some 74,000 clones, over 50% seen once. Sequenced sample: PBMCs. The receptors were gathered from a man aged 40-50 years in good health and CMV-seropositive.

The genes are TRBV6-5 and TRBJ1-1; D might be TRBD1 (5 bases). Germline V gene data show CDR1 as MNHEY and CDR2 as SVGAGI. V dropped 6 bases and J dropped 11 bases, with 19 bases sitting between them. CDR3 length: 13 residues. CDR3 nucleotides: TGTGCCAGCAGCGCGGGAACGACGAGGGGCGCTTTCTTT. Amino acids: CASSAGTTRGAFF.

This rearrangement joins TRBV27 to TRBJ2-1, with 15 bases fitting TRBD2. This CDR3 is built from 18 residues. Trimming cost V 7 bases and J 7 bases; bases outside gene matches: 14. Germline CDR1 is MNHEY and CDR2 is SMNVEV (reference sequence). For the CDR3, the DNA is TGTGCCAGCACTGAGGGACTAGCGGGGGGCTTACCGATTAATGAGCAGTTCTTC. It encodes CASTEGLAGGLPINEQFF.

The V call is TRBV6-6, the J call TRBJ2-3; 7 positions match TRBD1. CDR1 and CDR2 (germline): MNHNY, SVGAGI (reference sequence). The CDR3 loop spans 16 amino acids. J gave up 0 bases and V 8 bases, and 11 bases lay outside the gene matches. CDR3 sequence reads: CASLTGTAPSTDTQYF. The CDR3 coding sequence is TGTGCCAGCTTGACTGGGACAGCGCCTAGCACAGATACGCAGTATTTT.

This chain's CDR3 is CASGGGLYEQYF. The CDR3 DNA follows: TGTGCCAGCGGGGGGGGCCTCTACGAGCAGTACTTC. This rearrangement joins TRBV6-1 to TRBJ2-5; D might be TRBD2 (7 bases). Gene TRBJ2-7 matches the end of the DNA better, so the J call may be wrong. The CDR3 runs to 12 residues. The germline V gene encodes CDR1 MNHNS and CDR2 SASEGT.

This clone was seen only a few times. This sequence joins TRBV28 and TRBJ1-5; weak D call: TRBD1 (5 bases). Germline lookup yields CDR1 MDHEN and CDR2 SYDVKM. This CDR3 comprises 14 residues. V lost 5 bases to trimming and J lost 4 bases, with 12 bases between them. Here the CDR3 reads CASSPGSGNQPQHF. CDR3 DNA: TGTGCCAGCAGTCCAGGGTCTGGGAATCAGCCCCAGCATTTT.

The chain couples TRBV2 to TRBJ2-2, with a possible D match to TRBD2 (5 bases). CDR1 is SNHLY and CDR2 is FYNNEI in the germline V gene. The CDR3 runs 18 residues. The V end was cut by 4 bases, the J end by 4 bases, with 22 bases between. The DNA for the CDR3 is TGTGCCAGCAGTGGTCTGGTTGGGCGGGCCCGGGCCACCGGGGAGCTGTTTTTT. Its translation: CASSGLVGRARATGELFF.

The table lists this clone with a few counts. The chain uses TRBV2 and TRBJ1-1; D perhaps matches TRBD1 (6 bases). Germline V gene sequence: CDR1 SNHLY, CDR2 FYNNEI. V was pared by 4 bases and J by 4 bases, with 22 bases between. This CDR3 is 17 amino acids long. In nucleotides, the CDR3 is TGTGCCAGCAGTGGTGACAGGCTGGATTTCTCGGTCACTGAAGCTTTCTTT. Its protein is CASSGDRLDFSVTEAFF.

This clone turned up a few times. The genes are TRBV10-3 and TRBJ1-1, with D possibly TRBD1 on 6 matching bases. V lost 6 bases and J 4 bases, leaving 9 bases between the germline ends. CDR3 size: 12 residues. Germline values: CDR1 ENHRY, CDR2 SYGVKD. CDR3 nucleotides: TGTGCCATCAGGGGGGACACCACTGAAGCTTTCTTT. Its protein product is CAIRGDTTEAFF.

The CDR3 loop is CASSSGGGVSYNEQFF. The CDR3 DNA follows: TGTGCCAGCAGCAGCGGGGGAGGGGTCAGCTACAATGAGCAGTTCTTC. The chain recombines TRBV5-4 with TRBJ2-1; TRBD2 matches at 8 bases. The V and J ends lost 4 bases and 3 bases, in that order; junction bases with no gene match: 9. This CDR3 is 16 amino acids long. Germline V CDR1 and CDR2: SGHNT, YYREEE (reference sequence).

This chain uses TRBV11-2 with TRBJ2-7; D is unclear. This CDR3 region has 12 residues. V lost 5 bases to trimming and J lost 3 bases, with 8 bases between them. CDR1 SGHAT and CDR2 FQNNGV come from the germline V gene. In DNA form, the CDR3 reads TGTGCCAGCAGCCCTGAGAGCTACGAGCAGTACTTC. It yields the protein CASSPESYEQYF.

The CDR3: CASGKGGWTGELFF. CDR3 bases: TGTGCCAGTGGGAAGGGGGGGTGGACCGGGGAGCTGTTTTTT. V and J are TRBV6-4 and TRBJ2-2; possibly TRBD2 for D (7 bases). The length of the CDR3 is 14 residues. Trimming left V 9 bases short and J 5 bases short, with 16 bases between. Per the germline V gene, CDR1 is MRHNA and CDR2 is SNTAGT.

This clone has a handful of counts. V and J are TRBV5-1 and TRBJ2-1; TRBD2 might be the D (5 bases). The length of the CDR3 is 15 residues. Trimming shortened V by 4 bases and J by 0 bases, and 11 bases separated the two germline ends. Germline V CDR1 and CDR2: SGHRS, YFSETQ. This chain's CDR3 is CASSEDFSSYNEQFF. CDR3 coding DNA: TGCGCCAGCAGCGAGGACTTCAGCTCCTACAATGAGCAGTTCTTC. Full variable domain (missing parts from reference TRBV5-1 and TRBJ2-1): KAGVTQTPRYLIKTRGQQVTLSCSPISGHRSVSWYQQTPGQGLQFLFEYFSETQRNKGNFPGRFSGRQFSNSRSEMNVSTLELGDSALYLCASSEDFSSYNEQFFGPGTRLTVL.

In its sample, this clone was seen a few times. CDR3 in amino acids: CASSEKAGEDRELFF. CDR3 nucleotide sequence: TGTGCCAGCAGTGAGAAGGCCGGGGAGGACCGGGAGCTGTTTTTT. This sequence joins TRBV6-4 and TRBJ2-2, with D possibly being TRBD2 (6 bases). Germline loops: CDR1 MRHNA, CDR2 SNTAGT. The CDR3 is made up of 15 amino acids. The V gene lost 3 bases and the J gene lost 9 bases, with 17 bases spanning the gap.

This chain links TRBV6-6 with TRBJ2-7; 9 nucleotides line up with TRBD2. The ends lost 6 bases at V and 4 bases at J; junction bases unmatched: 7. Germline CDR1 reads MNHNY; CDR2 reads SVGAGI (reference sequence). This CDR3 contains 14 residues. The CDR3: CASSPGTSSYEQYF. The CDR3 nucleotides are TGTGCCAGCAGCCCCGGGACTAGCTCTTACGAGCAGTACTTC.